Listed below are T cell receptor beta chains from one sample, sequenced in a study of blood T cell repertoires in COVID-19. TCRdb's copy holds only in-frame clones and misses some; the assay was immunoSEQ multiplex PCR. The profile covers over 350,000 clones, with 85% to 90% appearing a single time and around 10% taken by the ten largest. The sequenced material came from PBMCs or T cells enriched from blood (not recorded which). These receptors all stem from a woman aged 50 to 65 who had recovered from COVID-19. The CDR3 runs from the conserved cysteine through the conserved F or W. The order of the fields is V gene, J gene, D gene, clone size, CDR3 protein, CDR3 DNA. D genes are given only for firm matches. Size tells how often a clone was seen (once, few, many) or the class of an expanded clone, and some rows leave it out.

>TRBV28|TRBJ1-1|-|-
CASSSTGLKTEAFF
TGTGCCAGCAGTTCAACGGGACTGAAAACAGAAGCTTTCTTT
>TRBV28|TRBJ1-5|TRBD1|-
CASSTDRVGNQPQHF
TGTGCCAGCAGTACGGACAGGGTAGGGAATCAGCCCCAGCATTTT
>TRBV28|TRBJ1-2|-|-
CASSEPSRGPANYGYTF
TGTGCCAGCAGTGAACCCAGCAGGGGCCCCGCTAACTATGGCTACACCTTC
>TRBV27|TRBJ1-1|-|-
CASSLVRGINTEAFF
TGTGCCAGCAGTTTAGTCAGGGGTATTAACACTGAAGCTTTCTTT
>TRBV4-1|TRBJ1-5|-|-
CASSQDQVYSRGQPQHF
TGCGCCAGCAGCCAAGATCAAGTTTACTCACGAGGGCAGCCCCAGCATTTT
>TRBV4-3|TRBJ1-1|-|-
CASSQDGFNRLNTEAFF
TGCGCCAGCAGCCAAGACGGTTTCAACAGACTGAACACTGAAGCTTTCTTT
>TRBV28|TRBJ2-2|TRBD1|-
CASSLGQGTGELFF
TGTGCCAGCAGTTTGGGACAGGGCACCGGGGAGCTGTTTTTT
>TRBV30|TRBJ2-7|-|-
CAWHRRPGVEQYF
TGTGCCTGGCACCGGCGCCCAGGGGTCGAGCAGTACTTC
>TRBV7-9|TRBJ1-3|-|-
CASSLVAGPGNTIYF
TGTGCCAGCAGCTTAGTGGCTGGTCCTGGAAACACCATATATTTT
>TRBV30|TRBJ1-1|TRBD1|-
CAWRTTGGNTEAFF
TGTGCCTGGAGGACGACAGGGGGGAACACTGAAGCTTTCTTT
>TRBV19|TRBJ2-1|-|-
CASSIMSDSYNEQFF
TGTGCCAGTAGTATAATGTCAGACTCCTACAATGAGCAGTTCTTC
>TRBV27|TRBJ1-2|-|-
CASSLAGPNYGYTF
TGTGCCAGCAGTTTAGCAGGCCCGAACTATGGCTACACCTTC
>TRBV5-6|TRBJ2-7|-|-
CASSPGSSEQYF
TGTGCCAGCAGCCCGGGTTCCAGCGAGCAGTACTTC
>TRBV9|TRBJ2-3|TRBD2|once
CASSAGTSGGRELGDTQYF
TGTGCCAGCAGCGCCGGGACTAGCGGGGGGAGGGAACTTGGAGATACGCAGTATTTT
>TRBV6-5|TRBJ1-3|TRBD1|-
CASSYSGQAGNTIYF
TGTGCCAGCAGTTACTCGGGACAGGCTGGAAACACCATATATTTT
>TRBV4-2|TRBJ2-2|-|-
CASSHSSPGELFF
TGTGCCAGCAGCCATAGTAGTCCCGGGGAGCTGTTTTTT